The clone carrying this T cell receptor beta chain is termed medium-sized. The antigen remains unidentified. The CDR3 spans 18 residues. Trimming removed 2 bases from V and 3 bases from J; junction bases left unmatched: 7. CDR1 is MGHRA, CDR2 YSYEKL, per germline. These data belong to a study of radiotherapy plus CTLA-4 blockade in lung cancer. Notes on the study in general: Peripheral blood showed expansion of tumor-derived TCR clones after radiotherapy and ipilimumab.

TCRdb's table, derived via immunoSEQ multiplex PCR, lists solely in-frame clones and lacks some. Seen here are tens of thousands of clones, around four fifths observed once, and the top ten hold 7.5%. Material: peripheral blood, obtained from a patient treated with radiotherapy plus ipilimumab. The V gene is TRBV4-1, the J gene TRBJ2-3, with TRBD2 matching over 14 bases. The sequence came from a human donor with non-small cell lung cancer who had stable disease on radiotherapy plus ipilimumab. The CDR3, as DNA: TGCGCCAGCAGCCAATCCGGGACTAGCGGGGGAGTGACAGATACGCAGTATTTT. Translated, it gives CASSQSGTSGGVTDTQYF.